The sequence of this TCR beta chain was determined in a study of blood T cell repertoires in COVID-19. The wider study: PBMCs, B-cell-depleted T cells, or T cells were the source of the cDNA or gDNA that made up the material.

This clone was seen more than once but under ten times. In the original workflow: Amplifying reference gene primers gave estimates of nucleated cell counts. The repertoire was sequenced with immunoSEQ multiplex PCR; TCRdb's copy has only in-frame clones and lacks some. Clone size and V and J calls were adopted from that table, with D and trimming inferred from the DNA. Of around 120,000 clones listed, roughly 69% are singletons. The CDR3 extends over 16 amino acids. Trimming cost V 1 base and J 2 bases; bases outside gene matches: 5. From germline, CDR1 is SGHTA and CDR2 FQGNSA. Sequencing was performed on peripheral blood. The clonotype originates from a woman in her 70s with acute or convalescent COVID-19. The rearrangement links TRBV7-2 to TRBJ2-5; 9 nucleotides line up with TRBD2. The CDR3 loop reads CASSLVGRGGQETQYF. CDR3 bases: TGTGCCAGCAGCTTAGTTGGGCGGGGGGGACAAGAGACCCAGTACTTC.